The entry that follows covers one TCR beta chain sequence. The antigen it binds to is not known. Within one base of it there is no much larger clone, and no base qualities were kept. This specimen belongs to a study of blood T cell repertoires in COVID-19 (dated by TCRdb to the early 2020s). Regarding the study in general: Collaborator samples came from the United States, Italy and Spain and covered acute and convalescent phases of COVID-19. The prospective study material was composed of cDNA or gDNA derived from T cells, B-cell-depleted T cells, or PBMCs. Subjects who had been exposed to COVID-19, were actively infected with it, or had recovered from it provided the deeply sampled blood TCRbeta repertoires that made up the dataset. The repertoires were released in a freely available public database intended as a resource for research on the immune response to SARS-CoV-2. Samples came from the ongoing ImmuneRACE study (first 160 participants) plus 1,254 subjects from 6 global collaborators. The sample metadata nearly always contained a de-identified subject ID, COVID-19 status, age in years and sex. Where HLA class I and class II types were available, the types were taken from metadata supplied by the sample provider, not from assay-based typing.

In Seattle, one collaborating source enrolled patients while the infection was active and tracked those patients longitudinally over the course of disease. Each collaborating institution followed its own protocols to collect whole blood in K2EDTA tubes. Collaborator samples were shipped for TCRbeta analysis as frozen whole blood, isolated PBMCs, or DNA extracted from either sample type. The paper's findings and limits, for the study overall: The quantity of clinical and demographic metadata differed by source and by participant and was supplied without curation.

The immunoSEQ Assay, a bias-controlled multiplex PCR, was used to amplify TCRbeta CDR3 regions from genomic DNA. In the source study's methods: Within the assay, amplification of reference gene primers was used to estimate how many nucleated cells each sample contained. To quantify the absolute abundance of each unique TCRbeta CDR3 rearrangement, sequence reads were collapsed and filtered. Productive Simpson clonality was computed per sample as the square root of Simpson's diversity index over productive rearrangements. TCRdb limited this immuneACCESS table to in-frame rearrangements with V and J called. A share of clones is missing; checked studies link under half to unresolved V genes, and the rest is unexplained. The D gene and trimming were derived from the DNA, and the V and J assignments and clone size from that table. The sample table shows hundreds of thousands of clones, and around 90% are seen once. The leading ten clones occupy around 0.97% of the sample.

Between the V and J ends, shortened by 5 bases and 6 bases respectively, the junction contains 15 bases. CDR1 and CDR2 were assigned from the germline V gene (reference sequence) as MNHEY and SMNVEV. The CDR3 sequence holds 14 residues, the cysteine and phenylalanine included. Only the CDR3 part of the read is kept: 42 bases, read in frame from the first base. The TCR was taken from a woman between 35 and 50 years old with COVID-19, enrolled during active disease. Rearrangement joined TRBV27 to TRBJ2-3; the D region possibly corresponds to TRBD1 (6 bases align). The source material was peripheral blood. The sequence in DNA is TGTGCCAGCAGTCCTGGGGGCAGGGTGGATACGCAGTATTTT. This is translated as CASSPGGRVDTQYF.